The rows below give T cell receptor beta chains drawn from one sample of a study of blood T cell repertoires in COVID-19. Profiled with immunoSEQ multiplex PCR; TCRdb holds only in-frame clones, not every one. The repertoire holds hundreds of thousands of clones, with about 91% as singletons. The sequencing sample was made of peripheral blood. The receptor set was obtained from a woman in her thirties with COVID-19, enrolled during active disease. CDR3s include the opening cysteine and the closing phenylalanine or tryptophan. The order of the fields is J gene, clone size, V gene, D gene, CDR3 DNA, CDR3 protein. D genes are given only for firm matches. A row's size may be missing; if present it is once, few, many or a size class.

>TRBJ2-3|NA|TRBV9|TRBD2
TGTGCCAGCAGCGCGACTAGCGACACAGATACGCAGTATTTT
CASSATSDTDTQYF
>TRBJ1-1|NA|TRBV19|NA
TGTGCCAGTAGTATAGATCCTGAGAGTAGTGAAGCTTTCTTT
CASSIDPESSEAFF
>TRBJ1-2|few|TRBV29-1|TRBD1
TGCAGCGGATGGGGACAGAACTATGGCTACACCTTC
CSGWGQNYGYTF
>TRBJ1-6|few|TRBV30|TRBD1
TGTGCTTCAGACCACTCCGGGACAGGCGGTTCACCCCTCCACTTT
CASDHSGTGGSPLHF
>TRBJ1-2|NA|TRBV3-1/TRBV3-2|TRBD1
TGTGCCAGCAGCCAAGATATCGGGACAGGGGATGGCTACACCTTC
CASSQDIGTGDGYTF
>TRBJ1-1|NA|TRBV7-2|NA
TGTGCCAGCAGCTTAGAACCCACAGGGCCCACTGAAGCTTTCTTT
CASSLEPTGPTEAFF
>TRBJ2-1|NA|TRBV9|TRBD2
TGTGCCAGCAGCGTACTCGGGACTAGCGGTTACAATGAGCAGTTCTTC
CASSVLGTSGYNEQFF
>TRBJ2-1|NA|TRBV9|TRBD2
TGTGCCAGCAGTTTACTAGCGGGAGATGGCAATGAGCAGTTCTTC
CASSLLAGDGNEQFF
>TRBJ2-1|NA|TRBV7-9|NA
TGTGCCAGCAGCTTAGACAGGGAGATCTACAATGAGCAGTTCTTC
CASSLDREIYNEQFF
>TRBJ1-4|once|TRBV5-1|NA
TGCGCCAGGGGGGGTCGAGGGACTAATGAAAAACTGTTTTTT
CARGGRGTNEKLFF
>TRBJ1-6|NA|TRBV9|NA
TGTGCCAGCAGCGTAGGTGGGGAGGCTTCACCCCTCCACTTT
CASSVGGEASPLHF
>TRBJ1-2|NA|TRBV29-1|NA
TGCAGCGTTGAACCACAAGCACAGGTCTATGGCTACACCTTC
CSVEPQAQVYGYTF
>TRBJ1-1|NA|TRBV6-2/TRBV6-3|NA
TGTGCCAGCATCCCCCATCAGGGTCTACTAATGAACACTGAAGCTTTCTTT
CASIPHQGLLMNTEAFF
>TRBJ2-3|few|TRBV7-9|TRBD2
TGTGCCAGCAGCTCCCCCAATACAGCGGGAGGGCCGGGAGAGGATACGCAGTATTTT
CASSSPNTAGGPGEDTQYF
>TRBJ2-5|NA|TRBV18|NA
TGTGCCAGCTCACCACCTGGCAGACGAGGTTGGGTCCAGTACTTC
CASSPPGRRGWVQYF
>TRBJ2-3|NA|TRBV9|NA
TGTGCCAGCAGCGTACGTAGCACAGATACGCAGTATTTT
CASSVRSTDTQYF
>TRBJ2-6|NA|TRBV29-1|NA
TGCAGCTTAAGGGGGTTCTCGGGGGCCAACGTCCTGACTTTC
CSLRGFSGANVLTF
>TRBJ1-2|once|TRBV29-1|TRBD1
TGCAGCGTTCCCGACAGGGCGGGCGAAGGCTACACCTTC
CSVPDRAGEGYTF
>TRBJ2-1|NA|TRBV11-2|TRBD2
TGTGCCAGCAGCTTCGGGACTAGAGTTAGTACCAATGAGCAGTTCTTC
CASSFGTRVSTNEQFF
>TRBJ2-1|NA|TRBV9|NA
TGTGCCAGCAGCGGAGGCGGATACAATGAGCAGTTCTTC
CASSGGGYNEQFF
>TRBJ1-1|once|TRBV5-1|NA
TGCGCCAGCAGCTCCGGGGGGGTCACTGAAGCTTTCTTT
CASSSGGVTEAFF
>TRBJ2-2|NA|TRBV11-2|TRBD1
TGTGCCAGCAGCTTAGCTCCGGGACAGGGCACCGGGGAGCTGTTTTTT
CASSLAPGQGTGELFF